A single sample is the source of the 19 T cell receptor beta chains below, sequenced in a study of cytomegalovirus exposure and HLA in healthy donors. Both 60 Vbeta primers and 13 Jbeta primers went into the PCR. The protocol was immunoSEQ multiplex PCR, while the TCRdb copy is restricted to in-frame clones and leaves out a portion. Altogether around 120,000 clones are present, more than 70% being singletons, with the ten largest covering 1%. Material: PBMCs. The origin of the receptors is a human donor in good health.

The gene calls are TRBV7-9 and TRBJ2-7, with 12 bases aligning to TRBD2. The CDR3 is made up of 14 amino acids. V lost 5 bases to trimming and J lost 5 bases; unmatched junction nucleotides: 4. In germline, CDR1 is SEHNR, CDR2 FQNEAQ (reference sequence). The CDR3 is CASSKLAGGNEQYF. Here the CDR3 DNA reads TGTGCCAGCAGCAAACTAGCGGGGGGAAACGAGCAGTACTTC.

The chain recombines TRBV27 with TRBJ2-1; 11 bases match TRBD2. This CDR3 is 14 amino acids long. From germline, CDR1 is MNHEY and CDR2 SMNVEV (reference sequence). The V gene end was trimmed by 5 bases and the J gene end by 7 bases; junction bases not matched to a gene: 4. CDR3 loop: CASSGRLAGNEQFF. CDR3 in DNA: TGTGCCAGCAGTGGGAGACTAGCGGGGAATGAGCAGTTCTTC.

This chain links TRBV7-9 with TRBJ1-2; D gene unclear. Germline V lookup: CDR1 SEHNR, CDR2 FQNEAQ (reference sequence). The V and J ends lost 6 bases and 4 bases respectively, with 15 bases between them. This CDR3 is built from 14 residues. In nucleotides, the CDR3 is TGTGCCAGCAGGGGTCCGGAGCCGGCCTATGGCTACACCTTC. Its protein is CASRGPEPAYGYTF.

This clone was detected once. The chain combines TRBV15 with TRBJ1-6, with a weak D call TRBD1 (6 bases). Germline V gene sequence: CDR1 LNHNV, CDR2 YYDKDF (reference sequence). V was trimmed by 6 bases and J by 10 bases, leaving 22 bases between them. CDR3 length: 16 amino acids. CDR3 bases: TGTGCCACCAGAAGGTTCGGTCGGCAGGGGTTCTCACCCCTCCACTTT. Protein product: CATRRFGRQGFSPLHF.

V gene TRBV10-3 combines with J gene TRBJ2-1, with 13 bases matching TRBD2. In germline, CDR1 is ENHRY, CDR2 SYGVKD. This CDR3 is built from 16 residues. With 2 bases clipped from V and 8 bases from J, the junction kept 6 bases outside the gene matches. In nucleotides, the CDR3 is TGTGCCATCAGTGAGCCCGGACTAGCGGGGGAAGATGAGCAGTTCTTC. Protein sequence: CAISEPGLAGEDEQFF.

This clone was observed a handful of times. The chain recombines TRBV4-2 with TRBJ1-1; maybe TRBD1 (6 bases). V shed 4 bases and J shed 5 bases, with 17 bases lying between them. CDR1 and CDR2 (germline): LGHNA, YNFKEQ. The CDR3 totals 15 residues. CDR3 in DNA: TGTGCCAGCAGCCCTCTCCTACAGGGTGGTACTGAAGCTTTCTTT. Protein product: CASSPLLQGGTEAFF.

The rearrangement links TRBV7-9 to TRBJ2-1; possibly TRBD1 for D (5 bases). Germline CDR1 and CDR2: SEHNR and FQNEAQ (reference sequence). V was trimmed by 3 bases and J by 0 bases, leaving 9 bases between them. The CDR3 is 15 residues long. CDR3 in amino acids: CASSFDSSSYNEQFF. In DNA, the CDR3 is TGTGCCAGCAGCTTCGACAGCAGCTCCTACAATGAGCAGTTCTTC.

The V and J genes are TRBV9 and TRBJ1-5; no clear D. V gave up 0 bases and J gave up 4 bases, with 11 bases separating them. In germline, CDR1 is SGDLS, CDR2 YYNGEE. The CDR3 has 15 amino acids. The CDR3 DNA reads TGTGCCAGCAGCGTAGACGGTATTTGGAATCAGCCCCAGCATTTT. Translating it yields CASSVDGIWNQPQHF.

This clone has just one count. V usage is TRBV9 and J usage is TRBJ2-1; D unclear. The V end was cut by 4 bases, the J end by 10 bases, with 15 bases between. Looked up from germline, CDR1 is SGDLS and CDR2 is YYNGEE. CDR3 length: 13 residues. The CDR3 protein is CASSSLRLGEQFF. The CDR3 DNA sequence: TGTGCCAGCAGCTCACTCAGGCTGGGCGAGCAGTTCTTC.

This clone was counted a single time. The chain has TRBV4-1 and TRBJ1-4, with D hard to call. The CDR3 sequence is 16 residues long. Germline CDR1 reads MGHRA; CDR2 reads YSYEKL. Trimming stripped 1 base from V and 0 bases from J, with 9 bases between. CDR3 in DNA: TGCGCCAGCAGCCAAGTTCTAGAGGCAACTAATGAAAAACTGTTTTTT. This gives the protein CASSQVLEATNEKLFF.

This clone was counted once. The rearrangement joins TRBV2 to TRBJ1-5; TRBD1 aligns across 10 bases. CDR3 length: 18 residues. Per the germline V gene, CDR1 is SNHLY and CDR2 is FYNNEI. The J segment lost 1 base and the V segment lost 6 bases, leaving 12 bases of the junction unmatched. CDR3 nucleotides: TGTGCCAGCAGATATACCGGGACAGGGGTATTGAGCAATCAGCCCCAGCATTTT. As protein: CASRYTGTGVLSNQPQHF.

J is TRBJ2-5 and V is TRBV7-2, with no clear D. Germline CDR1 is SGHTA and CDR2 is FQGNSA. The CDR3 has 15 residues. Trimming took 1 base from V and 0 from J, leaving 9 bases between them. The DNA for the CDR3 is TGTGCCAGCAGCTTAGTGGCGACTCACCAAGAGACCCAGTACTTC. Translated, it gives CASSLVATHQETQYF.

This chain links TRBV5-1 with TRBJ1-4; D perhaps matches TRBD1 (6 bases). The CDR3 length is 14 residues. From germline, CDR1 is SGHRS and CDR2 YFSETQ. Trimming shortened V by 4 bases and J by 5 bases, and 12 bases separated the two germline ends. The CDR3 DNA is TGCGCCAGCAGCACAGGGTTGGTCAATGAAAAACTGTTTTTT. Translating gives CASSTGLVNEKLFF.

CDR3 region: CASTSGTTQETQYF. CDR3 coding DNA: TGTGCCAGCACTTCCGGGACAACTCAAGAGACCCAGTACTTC. The V gene is TRBV28, the J gene TRBJ2-5; D may be TRBD1 (6 bases). The CDR3 runs 14 residues. The germline V and J ends were trimmed by 7 bases and 2 bases, with 14 bases remaining between them. From germline, CDR1 is MDHEN and CDR2 SYDVKM.

This clone was detected only once. The chain recombines TRBV7-2 with TRBJ2-1; TRBD2 aligns across 13 bases. The germline V gene encodes CDR1 SGHTA and CDR2 FQGNSA. The CDR3 length is 13 residues. Losses at the gene ends were 1 base for V and 12 bases for J; bases not matched to a gene: 0. The CDR3 DNA reads as TGTGCCAGCAGCTTAGGACTAGCGGGGGGGCAGTTCTTC. Translated: CASSLGLAGGQFF.

The chain links TRBV7-9 to TRBJ2-7; the D gene is possibly TRBD1 (5 bases). The V gene's germline CDR1 is SEHNR and CDR2 FQNEAQ (reference sequence). V lost 5 bases to trimming and J lost 3 bases, with 17 bases between them. The CDR3 is 15 residues long. The CDR3: CASSTTPPRVYEQYF. Here the CDR3 DNA reads TGTGCCAGCAGCACTACTCCCCCCAGGGTCTACGAGCAGTACTTC.

The J gene is TRBJ2-7, the V gene TRBV7-8; 10 bases align to TRBD2. J was trimmed by 6 bases and V by 6 bases; bases with no gene match: 11. Germline V lookup: CDR1 SGHVS, CDR2 FQNEAQ. This CDR3 region has 15 residues. The CDR3 here is CASSLVAGGPLEQYF. Written as DNA, the CDR3 is TGTGCCAGCAGTTTGGTAGCGGGGGGCCCCCTCGAGCAGTACTTC.

This chain uses TRBV5-5 with TRBJ2-5; 9 bases map to TRBD1. This CDR3 comprises 16 residues. Germline loops: CDR1 SGHKS, CDR2 YYEKEE (reference sequence). Trimming took 4 bases from V and 1 from J; bases not matched to a gene: 8. In DNA, the CDR3 is TGTGCCAGCAGCGGGGCCTACAGGGGGCTCCAAGAGACCCAGTACTTC. It is translated as CASSGAYRGLQETQYF.

The rearrangement joins TRBV10-1 to TRBJ2-7, with TRBD1 matching 7 bases. V was pared by 2 bases and J by 3 bases, with 10 bases of the junction left unmatched. This CDR3 region has 16 residues. Germline-derived CDR1 and CDR2 are WNHNN and SYGVQD (reference sequence). The CDR3 loop reads CASSEVGAGGRYEQYF. CDR3 in DNA: TGCGCCAGCAGTGAGGTAGGGGCAGGGGGTCGCTACGAGCAGTACTTC.